This T cell receptor (beta chain) was documented in a study of blood T cells in healthy people across ages. The overall study: Template switching captured about one barcoded beta molecule per two T cells.

Alongside a J-beta primer mix, a sample-barcoded 5' primer served in a second PCR lasting roughly 7 to 11 cycles. TCRdb itself ran the 5' RACE reads through MiXCR, one entry per CDR3 protein. The sample carries approximately 1.5 million distinct CDR3 sequences, roughly 32% recorded once. There are a few counts of this clonotype. What it binds is unknown. General study findings and limits: Observed TCR beta diversity per million T cells went down as age went up. This fall followed a roughly linear course with age.

The V gene's germline CDR1 is MNHNY and CDR2 SVGAGI (reference sequence). The CDR3 contains 11 residues. The V end was cut by 2 bases, the J end by 10 bases, with 8 bases between. Each sample provided at least 5.5 micrograms of extracted total RNA. This sequence originates from a woman aged 25-40 years in good health. This chain connects TRBV6-6 to TRBJ1-2, with unresolved D. The specimen sequenced was blood. CDR3 in amino acids: CASSYDIDYTF. DNA for the CDR3: TGTGCCAGCAGTTACGACATCGACTACACCTTC.